The clone carrying this TCR beta chain was detected many times. The sample belongs to a study of Graves' ophthalmopathy and Graves' hyperthyroidism. Study overall: The collection of peripheral blood took place at initial diagnosis, before any treatment.

Germline CDR1 MNHEY, CDR2 SMNVEV (reference sequence). The V and J ends lost 4 bases and 7 bases respectively, with 10 bases between them. This CDR3 is 12 amino acids long. All donors with ophthalmopathy were recorded as having moderate-to-severe activity, CAS ≥3, NOSPECS ≥4 and a duration under 3 months. Investigators amplified TCR beta CDR3 regions from RNA transcripts. Second-round multiplex PCR followed a first-round RT-PCR using HTBI primers. TCRdb recomputed calls from the multiplex PCR reads with MiXCR, one row per CDR3 protein. This sample yields roughly 500,000 distinct CDR3 sequences, of which approximately 15% are seen a single time; about a tenth belongs to the top ten.

The sample was blood. The chain links TRBV27 to TRBJ1-2; no reliable D call. The clonotype originates from a woman in her 30s with Graves' ophthalmopathy. The CDR3: CASSSPRGGYTF. For the CDR3, the DNA is TGTGCCAGCAGTTCCCCTCGGGGTGGCTACACCTTC.